This is a list of T cell receptor beta chains from one sample in a study of OX40 agonist ivuxolimab in advanced cancers. Measured with immunoSEQ multiplex PCR; TCRdb has only the in-frame clones, and not every one. Here the sample spans about 70,000 clones, about 91% being singletons. This material consisted of CD4+ or CD8+ T cells sorted from blood, taken in a trial of the OX40 agonist ivuxolimab. The receptors shown here come from an adult with an advanced solid tumor such as melanoma, head and neck, liver or kidney cancer. The CDR3 runs from the conserved cysteine through the conserved F or W. The order of the fields is clone size, V gene, CDR3 protein. Where a row states a size, it is once, few, many or the class of an expanded clone; other rows omit it.

>-|TRBV28
CASSLRDRVWETQYF
>-|TRBV5-4
CASSLVGVDYEQYF
>-|TRBV19
CASSPGGTEQYF
>-|TRBV30
CAWDLRTGRFFGYTF
>-|TRBV7-7
CASSGDREETQYF
>-|TRBV28
CASSLGRSARNTIYF
>-|TRBV25-1
CASSELGVQEKLFF
>-|TRBV5-1
CASSLTGQGSGDSNQPQHF
>-|TRBV19
CASSSWASGRPDTQYF
>few|TRBV28
CASSFNRGNTGELFF
>few|TRBV28
CASSLSAGFYGYTF
>-|TRBV7-8
CASSLGRGETQYF
>-|TRBV7-2
CASSFRYGPGETQYF
>-|TRBV5-1
CASSIRVTDTQYF
>once|TRBV28
CASSFSGTGSNEQFF
>-|TRBV9
CASSVQGIATNEKLFF
>-|TRBV28
CASSFLPASGDRGGTQYF
>-|TRBV25-1
CASSESGSGAKNIQYF
>-|TRBV2
CASSEQGQLETLHF
>-|TRBV6-4
CATPGGRNYNSPLHF
>-|TRBV30
CAWSDAAGGTDTQYF
>-|TRBV5-1
CASSLGQGLPANSPLHF
>-|TRBV5-4
CASSSGRAETQYF
>-|TRBV10-3
CAGRTSYQETQYF
>-|TRBV30
CAWSRGAYGYTF
>once|TRBV9
CASSADGGYTF
>-|TRBV6-6
CASSPYQGRVQPQHF
>once|TRBV19
CASSIISAGGSNQPQHF
>-|TRBV7-5
CASATRLRGLRAYNEQFF
>-|TRBV18
CASSPAEANTEAFF
>-|TRBV27
CASSYTGGAYNSPLHF
>-|TRBV5-1
CASSLGRVDTGELFF
>few|TRBV6-1
CASSVGSQETQYF
>-|TRBV2
CASSELSWEADTEAFF
>-|TRBV7-2
CASSLGPDRGEAFF
>-|TRBV11-2
CASSLRTGGAYGYTF
>-|TRBV7-2
CASSFQTGAETQYF
>-|TRBV2
CASSEGGYGNQPQHF
>-|TRBV28
CASSLTTQGNRGYTF
>-|TRBV7-2
CASSFPGQETQYF
>-|TRBV18
CASSLRAQVQETQYF
>-|TRBV7-7
CASSKDRGPSYEQYF
>-|TRBV9
CASSVGGFNYGYTF
>-|TRBV19
CASSIRLVVSSYEQYF
>-|TRBV12-5
CASGTGNYGYTF
>-|TRBV6-5
CASSYSRDRRYEQYF
>-|TRBV6-5
CATNTGVYTGELFF
>-|TRBV4-2
CASGTLAGANTGELFF
>-|TRBV21-1
CASSKSSGPRDRLKLNSYNEQFF
>-|TRBV19
CASSIGRGGNEQFF
>-|TRBV6-5
CASSSPNQPQHF
>-|TRBV6-6
CASSDATVGGLYF
>-|TRBV15
CATSRERLQEAFF
>-|TRBV5-8
CASSLHFGGLADTQYF
>-|TRBV7-9
CASSSGTQSSGANVLTF
>-|TRBV5-6
CASSLGLAGGETQYF
>-|TRBV5-1
CASSFRTGEDTGELFF
>-|TRBV7-9
CASSLGLAGARNTDTQYF
>-|TRBV10-3
CAISPGTGRGSPLHF